This T cell receptor beta chain derives from a study of T cells in Graves' hyperthyroidism and ophthalmopathy. Whole-study results and caveats: Blood samples included most of the expanded thyroid clonotypes exceeding 0.001. Ophthalmopathy was told apart from stable hyperthyroidism by a 13 V-J model.

TCR beta CDR3 sequences were amplified from RNA transcripts. The TCR CDR3 was amplified in a first-round RT-PCR using the HTBI primer set. Each CDR3 protein gets one entry after TCRdb re-called the multiplex PCR reads with MiXCR. The data show over 500,000 distinct CDR3 sequences, about 16% seen once. This clonotype was recorded at least ten times. Its specificity is not known. V was trimmed by 6 bases and J by 2 bases, leaving 15 bases between them. Germline V gene sequence: CDR1 DFQATT, CDR2 SNEGSKA (reference sequence). The CDR3 has 14 residues. Material for sequencing was blood. The sequence came from a woman in her 30s with Graves' ophthalmopathy. The J gene is TRBJ2-3, the V gene TRBV20-1, with D possibly called TRBD1 or TRBD2 (5 bases each). CDR3 loop: CSAYPRELTDTQYF. In DNA, the CDR3 is TGCAGTGCCTACCCCAGGGAGCTCACAGATACGCAGTATTTT.